A selection of T cell receptor beta chains follows, all from one sample in a study of blood T cell repertoires in COVID-19. Using immunoSEQ multiplex PCR, the repertoire was profiled, and TCRdb retains in-frame clones only, with some absent. The repertoire holds 87,000 or so clones, with over 80% as singletons. The specimen was peripheral blood. These receptors were collected from a man older than 75 with acute or convalescent COVID-19. The CDR3 runs from the conserved cysteine through the conserved F or W. The order of the fields is V gene, J gene, clone size, D gene, CDR3 protein, CDR3 DNA. The D gene is left open where the match is weak. Size is stated for part of the rows, as once, few or many counts, or as a class when the clone is expanded.

TRBV6-5,TRBJ1-5,.,TRBD1,CASIEGETGGKSQHF,TGTGCCAGCATCGAGGGGGAGACAGGGGGCAAGTCCCAGCATTTT
TRBV5-6,TRBJ2-2,.,.,CASSLPQVGTGELFF,TGTGCCAGCAGCTTGCCCCAGGTCGGCACCGGGGAGCTGTTTTTT
TRBV14,TRBJ1-2,.,TRBD1,CASSQGTGYYGYTF,TGTGCCAGCAGTCAAGGGACAGGGTACTATGGCTACACCTTC
TRBV19,TRBJ1-5,.,.,CASSIISLSNQPQHF,TGTGCCAGTAGTATTATTTCTTTGAGCAATCAGCCCCAGCATTTT
TRBV5-1,TRBJ2-1,.,.,CASSPPDNEQFF,TGCGCCAGCAGCCCCCCGGACAATGAGCAGTTCTTC
TRBV5-4,TRBJ2-5,.,.,CASSYGQGVQETQYF,TGTGCCAGCAGTTATGGACAAGGAGTACAAGAGACCCAGTACTTC
TRBV5-4,TRBJ2-5,.,.,CASSLGGQETQYF,TGTGCCAGCAGCTTGGGCGGGCAAGAGACCCAGTACTTC
TRBV28,TRBJ2-4,.,TRBD2,CASSLTSGRAWAKNIQYF,TGTGCCAGCAGTCTGACTAGCGGGAGGGCCTGGGCCAAAAACATTCAGTACTTC
TRBV5-1,TRBJ2-7,.,.,CASSLGVSKYEQYF,TGCGCCAGCAGCTTGGGAGTTTCTAAGTACGAGCAGTACTTC
TRBV19,TRBJ1-2,.,TRBD1,CASSTRTGRDYTF,TGTGCCAGTAGTACCCGGACAGGGCGGGACTACACCTTC
TRBV5-1,TRBJ1-1,few,TRBD1,CASSLQPPGQGNTEAFF,TGCGCCAGCAGCTTGCAGCCCCCGGGACAGGGAAACACTGAAGCTTTCTTT
TRBV3-1/TRBV3-2,TRBJ2-2,.,.,CASSQQGITGELFF,TGTGCCAGCAGCCAACAGGGTATTACCGGGGAGCTGTTTTTT
TRBV5-6,TRBJ1-5,.,.,CASSFGYSNQPQHF,TGTGCCAGCAGCTTCGGTTATAGCAATCAGCCCCAGCATTTT
TRBV5-8,TRBJ2-2,.,TRBD2,CASSLGLAGRTGELFF,TGTGCCAGCAGCTTGGGTCTAGCGGGACGGACCGGGGAGCTGTTTTTT
TRBV3-1/TRBV3-2,TRBJ1-2,once,.,CASSPHGGVKTGYTF,TGTGCCAGCAGCCCCCACGGGGGGGTAAAGACCGGCTACACCTTC
TRBV5-1,TRBJ2-7,few,TRBD1,CASSSRGQARYEQYF,TGCGCCAGCAGCTCGAGAGGACAGGCCCGCTACGAGCAGTACTTC
TRBV18,TRBJ2-3,.,TRBD2,CASSLSGDGTDTQYF,TGTGCCAGCTCACTTAGCGGGGATGGAACAGATACGCAGTATTTT
TRBV19,TRBJ1-5,.,TRBD1,CASSQGTGNQPQHF,TGTGCCAGTAGTCAGGGGACAGGGAATCAGCCCCAGCATTTT
TRBV12-3/TRBV12-4,TRBJ1-6,.,TRBD1,CASRRDSPAPLHF,TGTGCCAGCAGGAGGGACAGTCCTGCACCCCTCCACTTT
TRBV13,TRBJ2-7,few,TRBD1,CASSPGTGSYEQYF,TGTGCCAGCAGCCCAGGGACAGGATCCTACGAGCAGTACTTC
TRBV19,TRBJ2-2,.,TRBD2,CASKIFGLAGNTGELFF,TGTGCCAGTAAAATCTTTGGGCTAGCGGGGAACACCGGGGAGCTGTTTTTT
TRBV18,TRBJ1-1,.,.,CASSPRGQNTEAFF,TGTGCCAGCTCACCAAGGGGTCAGAACACTGAAGCTTTCTTT